Following are 10 T cell receptor beta chains from one sample sequenced in a study of blood T cell repertoires in COVID-19. The method was immunoSEQ multiplex PCR; TCRdb's version includes in-frame clones alone and lacks a portion of them. The sample holds 200,000 to 250,000 clones, almost 85% seen once. What was sequenced was peripheral blood. Receptors originate from a woman aged 65 to 85 with COVID-19, enrolled during active disease.

About this clone: Additional DNA sequences in this sample encode the identical CDR3. The CDR3 protein is CSVVTGGDQPQHF. The DNA for the CDR3 is TGCAGCGTAGTGACAGGCGGAGATCAGCCCCAGCATTTT. The rearrangement joins TRBV29-1 to TRBJ1-5; D is possibly TRBD1 (6 bases). The length of the CDR3 is 13 residues. Looked up from germline, CDR1 is SQVTM and CDR2 is ANQGSEA. Trimming stripped 6 bases from V and 5 bases from J, with 14 bases between.

V is TRBV4-3 and J is TRBJ2-5, with D possibly being TRBD2 (5 bases). The CDR3 is 12 residues long. The V end was cut by 0 bases, the J end by 9 bases, with 8 bases between. Germline CDR1 is LGHNA and CDR2 is YSLEER. This CDR3 reads CASSQDMRAQYF. In DNA, the CDR3 is TGCGCCAGCAGCCAAGACATGCGGGCCCAGTACTTC.

This chain uses TRBV6-2 or TRBV6-3 with TRBJ2-5; maybe TRBD1 (6 bases). The V gene lost 5 bases and the J gene lost 1 base, with 11 bases spanning the gap. CDR3 size: 14 residues. Germline values: CDR1 MNHEY, CDR2 SVGEGT. The CDR3 protein is CASSPWDTQETQYF. As DNA, the CDR3 is TGTGCCAGCAGTCCGTGGGACACCCAAGAGACCCAGTACTTC.

This clone was detected once. The CDR3 sequence: CASSLGLPNTEAFF. In DNA form, the CDR3 reads TGTGCCAGCAGCTTAGGACTCCCGAACACTGAAGCTTTCTTT. This chain links TRBV11-2 with TRBJ1-1; D call uncertain. The V and J ends lost 1 base and 1 base respectively, with 7 bases between them. The CDR3 contains 14 residues. Germline values: CDR1 SGHAT, CDR2 FQNNGV.

The V and J genes are TRBV28 and TRBJ1-1, with TRBD1 identical over 9 bases. The CDR3 runs 18 residues. In germline, CDR1 is MDHEN, CDR2 SYDVKM. After removal of 3 bases from V and 0 bases from J, the junction contained 11 bases not matched to a gene. CDR3 amino acids: CASSFPTGTGLVNTEAFF. Written as DNA, the CDR3 is TGTGCCAGCAGTTTCCCGACCGGGACAGGGCTAGTGAACACTGAAGCTTTCTTT.

The CDR3 loop reads CASSLDRANNEQFF. The CDR3 DNA follows: TGTGCCAGCAGCTTAGACAGGGCCAACAATGAGCAGTTCTTC. The chain couples TRBV11-2 to TRBJ2-1; maybe TRBD1 (5 bases). Germline V gene sequence: CDR1 SGHAT, CDR2 FQNNGV. The ends were cut back, 0 bases at V and 5 bases at J, with 8 bases in the middle. The CDR3 extends over 14 amino acids. Looking up the rest from reference TRBV11-2 and TRBJ2-1 gives the full variable domain: EAGVAQSPRYKIIEKRQSVAFWCNPISGHATLYWYQQILGQGPKLLIQFQNNGVVDDSQLPKDRFSAERLKGVDSTLKIQPAKLEDSAVYLCASSLDRANNEQFFGPGTRLTVL.

This clone was observed a few times. The chain joins TRBV11-3 to TRBJ2-1; the D is unclear. Per germline, CDR1 SGHNT and CDR2 YENEEA. Trimming removed 8 bases from V and 0 bases from J, with 11 bases in between. The CDR3 runs to 14 residues. CDR3 loop: CASARGSSYNEQFF. DNA for the CDR3: TGTGCCAGCGCCCGAGGTAGCTCCTACAATGAGCAGTTCTTC.

The chain has TRBV30 and TRBJ2-3; D possibly corresponds to TRBD1 (5 bases). The CDR3 is 14 residues long. The germline V gene has CDR1 GTSNPN and CDR2 SVGIG (reference sequence). Trimming left V 3 bases short and J 1 base short, with 11 bases between. Written as DNA, the CDR3 is TGTGCCTGGAGGCAAGGGGCTGGCACAGATACGCAGTATTTT. Translating it yields CAWRQGAGTDTQYF.

The chain carries TRBV19 and TRBJ1-4, with TRBD1 as a possible D gene (6 bases). The CDR3 runs to 15 residues. The V gene's germline CDR1 is LNHDA and CDR2 SQIVND (reference sequence). The ends were cut back, 3 bases at V and 6 bases at J, with 14 bases in the middle. CDR3: CASSIPRGRDEKLFF. The DNA of the CDR3 is TGTGCCAGTAGTATTCCCAGGGGACGGGATGAAAAACTGTTTTTT.

This clone was counted once. The chain links TRBV2 to TRBJ2-7, with 11 bases that match TRBD1. The CDR3 extends over 16 amino acids. The germline V gene has CDR1 SNHLY and CDR2 FYNNEI. Losses at the gene ends were 8 bases for V and 3 bases for J; bases not matched to a gene: 12. CDR3 amino acids: CASEKAGQGGFYEQYF. In DNA, the CDR3 is TGTGCCAGCGAAAAAGCGGGACAGGGGGGATTCTACGAGCAGTACTTC.